Given below is one T cell receptor (beta chain) in context. This record comes from a study of blood T cell repertoires in COVID-19. Study-level information: Researchers got acute and convalescent COVID-19 samples from the United States, Italy and Spain. In each case, the material was cDNA or gDNA derived from T cells, B-cell-depleted T cells, or PBMCs.

Cohort placement rested on clinical history that participants reported themselves. V shed 0 bases and J shed 0 bases, with 6 bases lying between them. Per the germline V gene, CDR1 is KGHSH and CDR2 is LQKENI. The CDR3 is made up of 15 amino acids. The method was immunoSEQ multiplex PCR; TCRdb's version includes in-frame clones alone and lacks a portion of them. The repertoire holds around 78,000 clones, with around 88% as singletons. The sequenced sample consisted of PBMCs or T cells enriched from blood (not recorded which). This clonotype originated in a woman aged 45-65 years with acute COVID-19. The rearrangement uses TRBV18 and TRBJ2-4; the D is unclear. CDR3 protein: CASSPPSGAKNIQYF. CDR3 DNA: TGTGCCAGCTCACCACCTTCGGGAGCCAAAAACATTCAGTACTTC.